Below are 3 T cell receptor beta chains sequenced from a single sample in a study of human T cells and chemical hapten exposure. TCRdb re-derived calls from the RACE reads in MiXCR, one entry per CDR3 protein. This table has about 40,000 distinct CDR3 sequences, roughly 3.3% appearing once. Stated time point: patch test 2, 6 weeks after DPC sensitization. Treatment reported: therapeutic diphenylcyclopropenone sensitization with weekly scalp DPC. Sequencing used whole blood, obtained in connection with sensitization to the hapten diphenylcyclopropenone (DPC). Source of these receptors: a man aged 40-50 years with alopecia areata. Some clones in this sample may be carry-over from other donors' samples.

The table lists this clonotype with many counts. The V and J genes are TRBV20-1 and TRBJ2-2; 7 bases fit TRBD1. CDR3 length: 15 amino acids. The germline gives CDR1 DFQATT, CDR2 SNEGSKA (reference sequence). Trimming at V came to 5 bases and at J to 2 bases, leaving 8 bases not matched to a gene. In DNA form, the CDR3 reads TGCAGTGCTCCGACGGGGACAGTCAACACCGGGGAGCTGTTTTTT. It yields the protein CSAPTGTVNTGELFF.

This clonotype was seen repeatedly, ten times or more. The chain links TRBV20-1 to TRBJ2-1, with TRBD2 matching 9 bases. The CDR3 is 14 amino acids. Germline loops: CDR1 DFQATT, CDR2 SNEGSKA (reference sequence). V lost 4 bases, J lost 7 bases, and 8 bases stayed unmatched. CDR3 protein: CSAMTSGLGNEQFF. CDR3 nucleotides: TGCAGTGCTATGACTAGCGGATTGGGGAATGAGCAGTTCTTC.

This clonotype occurred many times. The rearrangement links TRBV7-2 to TRBJ1-5, with D maybe TRBD1 (5 bases). Germline-derived CDR1 and CDR2 are SGHTA and FQGNSA. CDR3 length: 15 amino acids. Trimming pared 5 bases from V and 0 bases from J, leaving 11 bases between. In nucleotides, the CDR3 is TGTGCCAGCAGCCTATCCAGGGTTAGCAATCAGCCCCAGCATTTT. Translating it yields CASSLSRVSNQPQHF.